The entry that follows covers one T cell receptor (beta chain) sequence. There are 13 residues in the CDR3. Germline-derived CDR1 and CDR2 are SGHAT and FQNNGV. Between the trimmed V and J ends, which lost 1 base and 5 bases, there was a span of 8 bases. The data belong to a study of blood T cell repertoires in COVID-19. Across the whole study: Sites across the United States, Italy and Spain contributed samples from acute and convalescent COVID-19. Sample material is recorded as cDNA or gDNA derived from T cells, B-cell-depleted T cells, or PBMCs.

In the original processing: Amplification with reference gene primers provided the estimates of nucleated cell counts. Data came from immunoSEQ multiplex PCR; TCRdb stores just in-frame clones and leaves some out. The V and J calls and the clone size are those of that table, but D and trimming were determined from the DNA. The table includes roughly 180,000 clones, about 88% detected once. This TCR was recovered from a man in his 70s with active or convalescent COVID-19. What was sequenced was peripheral blood. J is TRBJ2-5 and V is TRBV11-2; D remains ambiguous. The CDR3 protein is CASSLGFGETQYF. The CDR3 nucleotides read TGTGCCAGCAGCTTAGGATTCGGGGAGACCCAGTACTTC.